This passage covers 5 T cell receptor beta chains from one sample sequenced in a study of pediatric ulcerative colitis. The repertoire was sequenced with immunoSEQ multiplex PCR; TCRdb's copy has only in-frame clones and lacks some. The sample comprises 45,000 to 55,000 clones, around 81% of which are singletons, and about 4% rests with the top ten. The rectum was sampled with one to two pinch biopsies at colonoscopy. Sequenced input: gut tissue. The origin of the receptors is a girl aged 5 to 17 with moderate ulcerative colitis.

CDR3 sequence (DNA): TGTGCCAGCATCACAGGGGGCGCCTATGGCTACACCTTC. Amino acid sequence: CASITGGAYGYTF. This chain uses TRBV28 with TRBJ1-2, with 9 bases fitting TRBD1. The CDR3 length is 13 residues. Losses at the gene ends were 7 bases for V and 4 bases for J; bases not matched to a gene: 4. The germline V gene encodes CDR1 MDHEN and CDR2 SYDVKM.

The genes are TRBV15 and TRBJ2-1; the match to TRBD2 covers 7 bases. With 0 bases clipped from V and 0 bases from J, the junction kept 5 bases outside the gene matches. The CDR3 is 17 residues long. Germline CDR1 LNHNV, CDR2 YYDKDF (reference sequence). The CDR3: CATSRDYGGSSYNEQFF. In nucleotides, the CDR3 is TGTGCCACCAGCAGAGATTACGGCGGGAGCTCCTACAATGAGCAGTTCTTC.

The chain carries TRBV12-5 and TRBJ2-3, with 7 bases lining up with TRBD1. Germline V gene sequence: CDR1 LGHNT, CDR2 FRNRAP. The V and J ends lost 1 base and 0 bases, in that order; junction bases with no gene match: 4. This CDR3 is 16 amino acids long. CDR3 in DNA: TGTGCTAGTGGTTTGGGGTTGACAGGGAGCACAGATACGCAGTATTTT. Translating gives CASGLGLTGSTDTQYF.

In nucleotides, the CDR3 is TGTGCCAGCTCACCAGGGACAGCGAATAACTATGGCTACACCTTC. Translating it yields CASSPGTANNYGYTF. This chain joins TRBV18 and TRBJ1-2, with 7 bases lining up with TRBD1. This CDR3 is 15 amino acids long. The trim removed 2 bases at V and 1 base at J, leaving 4 bases unmatched. Per germline, CDR1 KGHSH and CDR2 LQKENI.

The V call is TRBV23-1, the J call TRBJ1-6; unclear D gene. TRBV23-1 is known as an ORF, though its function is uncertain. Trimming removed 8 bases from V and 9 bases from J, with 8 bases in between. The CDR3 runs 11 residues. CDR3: CASRTGSPLHF. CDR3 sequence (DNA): TGCGCCAGCCGCACCGGTTCACCCCTCCACTTT.